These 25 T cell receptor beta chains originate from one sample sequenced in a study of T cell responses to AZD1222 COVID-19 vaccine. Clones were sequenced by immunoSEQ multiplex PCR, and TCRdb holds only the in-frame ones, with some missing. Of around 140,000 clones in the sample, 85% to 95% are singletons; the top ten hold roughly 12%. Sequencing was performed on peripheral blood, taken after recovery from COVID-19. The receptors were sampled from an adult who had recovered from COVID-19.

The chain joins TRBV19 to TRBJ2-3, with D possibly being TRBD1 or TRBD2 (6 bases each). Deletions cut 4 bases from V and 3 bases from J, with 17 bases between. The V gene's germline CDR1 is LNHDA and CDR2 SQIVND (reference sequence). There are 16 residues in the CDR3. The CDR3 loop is CASSTWGQGGTDTQYF. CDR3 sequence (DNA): TGTGCCAGTAGTACTTGGGGGCAGGGAGGAACAGATACGCAGTATTTT. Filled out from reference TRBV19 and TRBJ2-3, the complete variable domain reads DGGITQSPKYLFRKEGQNVTLSCEQNLNHDAMYWYRQDPGQGLRLIYYSQIVNDFQKGDIAEGYSVSREKKESFPLTVTSAQKNPTAFYLCASSTWGQGGTDTQYFGPGTRLTVL.

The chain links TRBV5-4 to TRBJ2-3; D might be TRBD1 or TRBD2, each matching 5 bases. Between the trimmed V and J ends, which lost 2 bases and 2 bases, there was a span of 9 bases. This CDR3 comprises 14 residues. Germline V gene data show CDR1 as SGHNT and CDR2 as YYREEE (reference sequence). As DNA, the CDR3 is TGTGCCAGCAGCTTACGGGACCCCACAGATACGCAGTATTTT. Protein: CASSLRDPTDTQYF.

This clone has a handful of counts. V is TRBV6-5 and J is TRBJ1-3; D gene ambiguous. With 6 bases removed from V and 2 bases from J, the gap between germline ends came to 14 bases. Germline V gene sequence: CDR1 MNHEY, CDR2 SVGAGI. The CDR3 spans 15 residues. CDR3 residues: CASSQRVGPGNTIYF. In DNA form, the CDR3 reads TGTGCCAGCAGCCAACGGGTAGGACCTGGAAACACCATATATTTT.

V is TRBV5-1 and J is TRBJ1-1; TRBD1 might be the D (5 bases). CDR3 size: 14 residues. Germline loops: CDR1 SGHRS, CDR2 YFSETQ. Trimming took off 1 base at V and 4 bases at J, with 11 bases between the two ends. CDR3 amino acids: CASSLLGAGTEAFF. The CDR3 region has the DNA TGCGCCAGCAGCTTGCTCGGGGCTGGCACTGAAGCTTTCTTT.

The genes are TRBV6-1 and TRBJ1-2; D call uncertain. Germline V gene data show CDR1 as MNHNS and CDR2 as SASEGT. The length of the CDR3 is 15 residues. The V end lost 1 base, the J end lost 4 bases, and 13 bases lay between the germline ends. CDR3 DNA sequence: TGTGCCAGCAGTGAAGAGCAGGCACCCCTCTATGGCTACACCTTC. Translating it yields CASSEEQAPLYGYTF.

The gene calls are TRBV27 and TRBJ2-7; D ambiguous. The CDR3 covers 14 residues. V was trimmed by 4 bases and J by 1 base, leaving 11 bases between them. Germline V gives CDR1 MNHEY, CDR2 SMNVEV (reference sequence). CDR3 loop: CASSSFGKSYEQYF. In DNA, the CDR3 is TGTGCCAGCAGTTCCTTCGGCAAGTCCTACGAGCAGTACTTC.

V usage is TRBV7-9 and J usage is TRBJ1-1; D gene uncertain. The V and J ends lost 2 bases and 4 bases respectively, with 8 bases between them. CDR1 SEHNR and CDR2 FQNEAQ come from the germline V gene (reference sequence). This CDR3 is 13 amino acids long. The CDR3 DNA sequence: TGTGCCAGCAGCTTAAACGAGGGCACTGAAGCTTTCTTT. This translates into CASSLNEGTEAFF.

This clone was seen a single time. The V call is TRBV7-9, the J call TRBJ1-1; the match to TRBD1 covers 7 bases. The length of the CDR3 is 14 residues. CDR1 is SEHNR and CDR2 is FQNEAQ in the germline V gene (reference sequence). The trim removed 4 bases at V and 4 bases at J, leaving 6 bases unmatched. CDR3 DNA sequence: TGTGCCAGCAGCTCCCGACAGGGCCGCACTGAAGCTTTCTTT. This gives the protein CASSSRQGRTEAFF.

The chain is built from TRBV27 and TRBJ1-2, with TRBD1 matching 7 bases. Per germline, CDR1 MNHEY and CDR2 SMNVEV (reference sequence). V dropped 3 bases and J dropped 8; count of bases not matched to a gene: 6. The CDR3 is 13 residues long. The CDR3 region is CASSLRGPGGYTF. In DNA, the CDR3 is TGTGCCAGCAGTTTGAGGGGGCCGGGGGGCTACACCTTC.

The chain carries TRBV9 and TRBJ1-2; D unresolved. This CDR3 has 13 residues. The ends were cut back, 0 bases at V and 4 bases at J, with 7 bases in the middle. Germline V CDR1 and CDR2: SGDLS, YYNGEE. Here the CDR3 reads CASSVDGFYGYTF. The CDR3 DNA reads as TGTGCCAGCAGCGTAGACGGATTCTATGGCTACACCTTC.

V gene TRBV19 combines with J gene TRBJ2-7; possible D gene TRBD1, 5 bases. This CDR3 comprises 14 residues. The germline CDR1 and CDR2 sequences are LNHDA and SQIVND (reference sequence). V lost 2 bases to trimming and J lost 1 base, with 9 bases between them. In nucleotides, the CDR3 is TGTGCCAGTAGTATAAAGACAGTGTCCTACGAGCAGTACTTC. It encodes CASSIKTVSYEQYF.

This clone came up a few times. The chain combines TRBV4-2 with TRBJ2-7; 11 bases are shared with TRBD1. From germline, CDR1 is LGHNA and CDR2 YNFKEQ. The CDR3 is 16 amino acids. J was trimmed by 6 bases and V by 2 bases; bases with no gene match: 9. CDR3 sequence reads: CASSQPLGQGAGEQYF. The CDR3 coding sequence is TGTGCCAGCAGCCAACCTTTAGGACAGGGGGCCGGCGAGCAGTACTTC.

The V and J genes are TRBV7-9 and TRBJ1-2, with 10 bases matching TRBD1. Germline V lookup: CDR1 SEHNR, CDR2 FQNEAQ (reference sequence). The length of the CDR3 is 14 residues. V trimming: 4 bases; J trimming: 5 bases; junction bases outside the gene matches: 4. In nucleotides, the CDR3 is TGTGCCAGCAGCTCGACAGGGGGCTGGTATGGCTACACCTTC. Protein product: CASSSTGGWYGYTF.

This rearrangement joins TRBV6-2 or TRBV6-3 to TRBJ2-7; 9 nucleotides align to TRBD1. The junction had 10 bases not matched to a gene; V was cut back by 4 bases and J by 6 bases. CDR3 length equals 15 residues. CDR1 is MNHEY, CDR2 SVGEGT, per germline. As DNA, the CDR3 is TGTGCCAGCAGTTCCTCCGGGACAGGGTTAGTCGAGCAGTACTTC. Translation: CASSSSGTGLVEQYF.

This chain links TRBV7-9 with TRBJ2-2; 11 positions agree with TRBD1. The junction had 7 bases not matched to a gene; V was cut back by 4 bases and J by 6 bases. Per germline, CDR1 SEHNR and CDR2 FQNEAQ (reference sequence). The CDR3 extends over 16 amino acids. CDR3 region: CASSSPPGQGAGELFF. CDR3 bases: TGTGCCAGCAGCTCGCCCCCGGGACAGGGGGCCGGGGAGCTGTTTTTT.

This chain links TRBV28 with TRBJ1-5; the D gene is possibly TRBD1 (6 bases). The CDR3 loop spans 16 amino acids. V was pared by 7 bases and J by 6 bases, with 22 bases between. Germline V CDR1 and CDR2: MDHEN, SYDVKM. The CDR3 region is CASTLDSRGAAQPQHF. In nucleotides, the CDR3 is TGTGCCAGCACCCTAGATTCCAGGGGCGCTGCTCAGCCCCAGCATTTT.

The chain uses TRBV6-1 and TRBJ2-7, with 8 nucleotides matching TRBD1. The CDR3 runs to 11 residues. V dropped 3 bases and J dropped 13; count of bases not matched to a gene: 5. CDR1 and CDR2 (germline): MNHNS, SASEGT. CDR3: CASSEQGAKYF. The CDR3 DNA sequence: TGTGCCAGCAGTGAGCAGGGGGCAAAATACTTC.

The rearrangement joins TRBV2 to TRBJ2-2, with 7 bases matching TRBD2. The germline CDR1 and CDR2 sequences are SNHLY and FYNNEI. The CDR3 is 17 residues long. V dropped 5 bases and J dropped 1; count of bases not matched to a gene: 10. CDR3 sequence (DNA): TGTGCCAGCAGTCCGCGCCCCAAGCGGGAGAACACCGGGGAGCTGTTTTTT. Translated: CASSPRPKRENTGELFF.

CDR3 in DNA: TGTGCCAGCAGTTTAGAATTGGGGTTTGAGCAGTACTTC. Its protein product is CASSLELGFEQYF. The chain carries TRBV12-3 or TRBV12-4 and TRBJ2-7; unclear D gene. This CDR3 is 13 amino acids long. Deletions cut 1 base from V and 7 bases from J, with 11 bases between.

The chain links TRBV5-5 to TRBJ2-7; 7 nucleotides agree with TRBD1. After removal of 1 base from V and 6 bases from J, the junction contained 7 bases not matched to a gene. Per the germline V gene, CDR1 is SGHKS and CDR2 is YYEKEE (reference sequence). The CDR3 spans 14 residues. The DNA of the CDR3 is TGTGCCAGCAGCTTGTATCAAGGGGGCTTCGAGCAGTACTTC. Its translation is CASSLYQGGFEQYF.

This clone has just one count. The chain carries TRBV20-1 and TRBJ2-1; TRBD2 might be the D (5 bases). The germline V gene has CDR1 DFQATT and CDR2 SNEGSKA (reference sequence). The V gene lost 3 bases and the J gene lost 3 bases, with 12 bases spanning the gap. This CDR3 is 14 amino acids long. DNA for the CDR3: TGCAGTGCTAGTCGGGCTAGCAGCTACAATGAGCAGTTCTTC. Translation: CSASRASSYNEQFF.

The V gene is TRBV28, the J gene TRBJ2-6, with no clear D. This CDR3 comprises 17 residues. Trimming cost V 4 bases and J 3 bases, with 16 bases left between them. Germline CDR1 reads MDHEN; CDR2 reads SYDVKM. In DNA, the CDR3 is TGTGCCAGCAGTTCGCCCTCCGGCGGAAATGGGGCCAACGTCCTGACTTTC. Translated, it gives CASSSPSGGNGANVLTF.

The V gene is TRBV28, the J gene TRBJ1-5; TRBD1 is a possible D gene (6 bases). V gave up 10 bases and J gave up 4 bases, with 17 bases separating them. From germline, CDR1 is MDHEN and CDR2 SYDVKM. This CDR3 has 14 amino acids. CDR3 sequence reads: CATRGRGHNQPQHF. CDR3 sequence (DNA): TGTGCCACCCGGGGCAGGGGCCATAATCAGCCCCAGCATTTT.

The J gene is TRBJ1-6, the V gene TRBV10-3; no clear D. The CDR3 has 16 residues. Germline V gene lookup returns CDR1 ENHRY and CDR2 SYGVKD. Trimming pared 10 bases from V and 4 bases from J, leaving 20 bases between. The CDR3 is CATAPLSTAYNSPLHF. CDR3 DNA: TGTGCCACGGCCCCTCTTAGCACAGCGTATAATTCACCCCTCCACTTT.

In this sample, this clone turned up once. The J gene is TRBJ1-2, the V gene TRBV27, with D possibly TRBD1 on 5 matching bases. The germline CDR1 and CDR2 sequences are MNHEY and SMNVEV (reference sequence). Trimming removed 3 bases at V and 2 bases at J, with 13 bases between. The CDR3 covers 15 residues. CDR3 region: CASSLGLDRNYGYTF. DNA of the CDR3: TGTGCCAGCAGTTTGGGGTTAGACAGAAACTATGGCTACACCTTC.